Listed below are T cell receptor beta chains from one sample, sequenced in a study of T cell responses to AZD1222 COVID-19 vaccine. Generated by immunoSEQ multiplex PCR, the TCRdb table keeps only in-frame clones and is missing some. The repertoire has 75,000 to 100,000 clones, approximately 90% of them found once; the top ten carry approximately 2.8%. The sample consisted of peripheral blood, taken on day 0 of AZD1222 vaccination. The receptors originated from an adult in good health. Each CDR3 is given with its conserved first and last residue. Fields, in order: clone size, D gene, J gene, V gene, CDR3 protein, CDR3 DNA. D genes are given only for firm matches. Some rows have no size entry. The others give once, few or many, or a class for an expanded clone.

size: -; D: -; J: TRBJ1-3; V: TRBV7-2; CDR3: CASSPGPSGNTIYF; DNA: TGTGCCAGCAGCCCGGGTCCTTCTGGAAACACCATATATTTT
size: -; D: -; J: TRBJ2-5; V: TRBV5-1; CDR3: CASRVSSRVETQYF; DNA: TGCGCCAGCAGAGTCAGTTCGAGGGTAGAGACCCAGTACTTC
size: -; D: -; J: TRBJ2-5; V: TRBV18; CDR3: CASSPPTGEPRGTQYF; DNA: TGTGCCAGCTCACCCCCCACGGGGGAGCCACGCGGGACCCAGTACTTC
size: -; D: -; J: TRBJ2-1; V: TRBV19; CDR3: CASSARQLYAYNEQFF; DNA: TGTGCCAGTAGTGCCCGACAGCTCTATGCCTACAATGAGCAGTTCTTC
size: -; D: -; J: TRBJ1-2; V: TRBV28; CDR3: CASSDGVLGRGYTF; DNA: TGTGCCAGCAGCGACGGGGTGCTCGGGCGGGGCTACACCTTC
size: -; D: -; J: TRBJ1-5; V: TRBV28; CDR3: CASRPPGGAGDQPQHF; DNA: TGTGCCAGCAGACCCCCGGGGGGCGCGGGAGATCAGCCCCAGCATTTT
size: -; D: TRBD2; J: TRBJ2-2; V: TRBV5-1; CDR3: CASRLTSGGTGELFF; DNA: TGCGCCAGCAGACTGACTAGCGGGGGCACCGGGGAGCTGTTTTTT
size: -; D: -; J: TRBJ2-1; V: TRBV19; CDR3: CASSLYFNEQFF; DNA: TGTGCCAGTAGTCTTTATTTCAATGAGCAGTTCTTC
size: -; D: TRBD2; J: TRBJ2-1; V: TRBV5-4; CDR3: CASSSLAGEGNEQFF; DNA: TGTGCCAGCAGCTCACTAGCGGGAGAAGGGAATGAGCAGTTCTTC
size: -; D: -; J: TRBJ2-5; V: TRBV28; CDR3: CASRRDSFPQYF; DNA: TGTGCCAGCAGACGTGACAGTTTTCCCCAGTACTTC
size: -; D: TRBD1; J: TRBJ1-2; V: TRBV10-3; CDR3: CAISTTGADYGYTF; DNA: TGTGCCATCAGCACCACAGGGGCGGACTATGGCTACACCTTC
size: -; D: TRBD2; J: TRBJ2-3; V: TRBV5-1; CDR3: CASSSAGTSGRALGTDTQYF; DNA: TGCGCCAGCAGCTCCGCCGGTACTAGCGGGAGGGCCTTAGGCACAGATACGCAGTATTTT
size: -; D: -; J: TRBJ2-2; V: TRBV7-3; CDR3: CASSFYPQDINTGELFF; DNA: TGTGCCAGCAGCTTTTACCCTCAGGACATCAACACCGGGGAGCTGTTTTTT
size: -; D: TRBD1; J: TRBJ2-3; V: TRBV6-5; CDR3: CASTRQGKTDTQYF; DNA: TGTGCCAGCACCCGACAGGGCAAGACAGATACGCAGTATTTT
size: once; D: -; J: TRBJ1-2; V: TRBV5-1; CDR3: CASSLVDLGVRYGYTF; DNA: TGCGCCAGCAGCTTGGTGGACCTTGGGGTTCGCTATGGCTACACCTTC
size: once; D: TRBD2; J: TRBJ2-3; V: TRBV28; CDR3: CASKEGGPPDTQYF; DNA: TGTGCCAGCAAGGAGGGAGGGCCTCCAGATACGCAGTATTTT
size: few; D: TRBD1; J: TRBJ1-5; V: TRBV2; CDR3: CASNDRGANQPQHF; DNA: TGTGCCAGCAACGACAGGGGAGCTAATCAGCCCCAGCATTTT
size: -; D: TRBD2; J: TRBJ2-5; V: TRBV5-8; CDR3: CASSSWTSGRGETQYF; DNA: TGTGCCAGCAGCTCATGGACTAGCGGGAGAGGAGAGACCCAGTACTTC
size: -; D: TRBD2; J: TRBJ2-1; V: TRBV7-9; CDR3: CASSLSSGRYNEQFF; DNA: TGTGCCAGCAGCTTGTCCAGCGGGAGATACAATGAGCAGTTCTTC
size: few; D: -; J: TRBJ1-5; V: TRBV7-9; CDR3: CASSLGALNQPQHF; DNA: TGTGCCAGCAGCTTAGGTGCGCTTAATCAGCCCCAGCATTTT
size: -; D: -; J: TRBJ1-2; V: TRBV21-1; CDR3: CASSKGGTGRRLGYGYTF; DNA: TGTGCCAGCAGCAAAGGGGGGACAGGGAGGAGGCTAGGCTATGGCTACACCTTC